Many counts were recorded for the clone carrying this T cell receptor (beta chain). The antigen is undetermined. The data belong to a study of T cell repertoires in cytomegalovirus infection. Study in general: Signatures in public TCR beta sequences pointed to both CMV infection and matching HLA type.

Notes on the study in general: Ex vivo responses were dominated by HLA-C-restricted CMV-specific TCR beta clonotypes. Of the TCR beta families, the public ones yielded a cumulative frequency that identified carriers of CMV plus the relevant HLA.

TCRdb reprocessed the reads with MiXCR, giving one entry per CDR3 protein. The table has more than 150,000 distinct CDR3 sequences, roughly a fifth seen once. Trimming took 5 bases from V and 3 from J, leaving 22 bases between them. This CDR3 spans 17 amino acids. The germline gives CDR1 SGHNT, CDR2 YENEEA. The receptor comes from a human donor in good health (CMV status not recorded). Some clones in this sample may be carry-over from other donors' samples. The genes are TRBV11-3 and TRBJ2-5; D might be TRBD1 or TRBD2, each matching 5 bases. Sequencing used PBMCs. This CDR3 reads CASSPSPGGPREETQYF. For the CDR3, the DNA is TGTGCCAGCAGCCCCTCCCCGGGCGGGCCCAGGGAAGAGACCCAGTACTTC. The whole variable domain, filled in from reference TRBV11-3 and TRBJ2-5, reads EAGVVQSPRYKIIEKKQPVAFWCNPISGHNTLYWYLQNLGQGPELLIRYENEEAVDDSQLPKDRFSAERLKGVDSTLKIQPAELGDSAVYLCASSPSPGGPREETQYFGPGTRLLVL.